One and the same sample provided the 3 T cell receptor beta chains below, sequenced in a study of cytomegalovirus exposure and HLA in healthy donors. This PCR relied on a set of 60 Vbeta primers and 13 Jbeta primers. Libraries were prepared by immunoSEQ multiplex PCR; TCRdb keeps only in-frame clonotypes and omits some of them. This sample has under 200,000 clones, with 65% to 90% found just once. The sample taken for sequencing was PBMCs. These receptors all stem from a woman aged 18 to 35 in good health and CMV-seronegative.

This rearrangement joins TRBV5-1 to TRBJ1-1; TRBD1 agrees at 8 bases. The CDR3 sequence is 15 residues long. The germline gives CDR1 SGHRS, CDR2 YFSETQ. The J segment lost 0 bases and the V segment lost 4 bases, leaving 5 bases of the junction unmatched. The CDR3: CASSLEQGVNTEAFF. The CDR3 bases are TGCGCCAGCAGCCTAGAACAGGGGGTGAACACTGAAGCTTTCTTT.

CDR3 in DNA: TGCGCCAGCAGCCCAGATCCTAGCGGAGGGCTCCCCGAGCAGTACTTC. Translating it yields CASSPDPSGGLPEQYF. This sequence joins TRBV5-1 and TRBJ2-7; TRBD2 matches at 7 bases. The CDR3 has 16 amino acids. Looked up from germline, CDR1 is SGHRS and CDR2 is YFSETQ. V lost 4 bases and J lost 6; bases outside the gene matches: 16.

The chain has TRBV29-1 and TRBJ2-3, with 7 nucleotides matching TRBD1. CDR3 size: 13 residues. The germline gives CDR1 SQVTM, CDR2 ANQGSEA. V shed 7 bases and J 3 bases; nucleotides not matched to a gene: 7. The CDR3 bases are TGCAGCGACACGGGACAGATAACAGATACGCAGTATTTT. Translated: CSDTGQITDTQYF.